Given below is one T cell receptor beta chain in context. This sample was included in a study of cytomegalovirus exposure and HLA in healthy donors. Sequenced by immunoSEQ multiplex PCR; TCRdb stores in-frame clones only, minus some. The table has over 150,000 clones, around 82% seen once. The V end lost 3 bases, the J end lost 1 base, and 7 bases lay between the germline ends. This CDR3 has 13 amino acids. In germline, CDR1 is SNHLY, CDR2 FYNNEI. The TCR sequence derives from a young woman in good health and CMV-seropositive. This rearrangement joins TRBV2 to TRBJ2-7; D is uncertain. The sample comprised PBMCs. The CDR3 nucleotides are TGTGCCAGCAGTGACGGGTGGTCCTACGAGCAGTACTTC. This encodes CASSDGWSYEQYF.